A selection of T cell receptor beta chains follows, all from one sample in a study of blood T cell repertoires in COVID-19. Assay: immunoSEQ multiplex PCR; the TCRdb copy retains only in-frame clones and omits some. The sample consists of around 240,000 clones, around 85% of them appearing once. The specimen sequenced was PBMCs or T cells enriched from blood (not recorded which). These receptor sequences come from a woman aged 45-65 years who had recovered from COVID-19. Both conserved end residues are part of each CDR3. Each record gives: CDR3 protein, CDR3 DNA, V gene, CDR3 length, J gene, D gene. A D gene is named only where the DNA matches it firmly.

CDR3: CASRKEQRSNYGYTF; DNA: TGTGCCAGCAGAAAGGAACAGAGATCTAACTATGGCTACACCTTC; V: TRBV5-6; length: 15; J: TRBJ1-2; D: NA
CDR3: CASSLAGTSDTGELFF; DNA: TGCGCCAGCAGCTTGGCCGGGACTAGCGACACCGGGGAGCTGTTTTTT; V: TRBV5-1; length: 16; J: TRBJ2-2; D: TRBD2
CDR3: CSASYLAGVRGTDTQYF; DNA: TGCAGTGCTAGTTACCTAGCGGGAGTCAGGGGCACAGATACGCAGTATTTT; V: TRBV20-1; length: 17; J: TRBJ2-3; D: TRBD2
CDR3: CSVEVAGGAGQPQHF; DNA: TGCAGCGTTGAAGTCGCGGGGGGCGCAGGACAGCCCCAGCATTTT; V: TRBV29-1; length: 15; J: TRBJ1-5; D: NA
CDR3: CASSFWTASYEQYF; DNA: TGTGCCAGCAGCTTTTGGACAGCCTCCTACGAGCAGTACTTC; V: TRBV5-6; length: 14; J: TRBJ2-7; D: NA
CDR3: CASSLGGTSGEQYF; DNA: TGTGCCAGCAGCTTAGGAGGGACTAGTGGGGAGCAGTACTTC; V: TRBV7-2; length: 14; J: TRBJ2-7; D: TRBD2
CDR3: CASHQTGGNYGYTF; DNA: TGTGCCAGTCATCAGACCGGGGGGAACTATGGCTACACCTTC; V: TRBV6-5; length: 14; J: TRBJ1-2; D: NA
CDR3: CAWRGVDYGYTF; DNA: TGTGCCTGGAGAGGGGTTGACTATGGCTACACCTTC; V: TRBV30; length: 12; J: TRBJ1-2; D: NA
CDR3: CASSLGDQPQHF; DNA: TGTGCCAGCAGCCTCGGAGATCAGCCCCAGCATTTT; V: TRBV7-9; length: 12; J: TRBJ1-5; D: NA
CDR3: CASSPRQARGKLFF; DNA: TGTGCCAGCAGTCCCCGACAGGCAAGAGGAAAACTGTTTTTT; V: TRBV27; length: 14; J: TRBJ1-4; D: NA
CDR3: CAWSGGGTEAFF; DNA: TGTGCCTGGAGTGGGGGCGGAACTGAAGCTTTCTTT; V: TRBV30; length: 12; J: TRBJ1-1; D: NA
CDR3: CASSSTRQGLGYEQYF; DNA: TGTGCCAGCAGCTCCACTCGACAGGGTTTAGGCTACGAGCAGTACTTC; V: TRBV7-9; length: 16; J: TRBJ2-7; D: TRBD1
CDR3: CASSQDPGLAGQIRKLEQYF; DNA: TGCGCCAGCAGCCAAGATCCGGGACTAGCGGGACAGATTAGAAAGTTAGAGCAGTACTTC; V: TRBV4-1; length: 20; J: TRBJ2-7; D: TRBD2
CDR3: CATSRGLSGNTIYF; DNA: TGTGCCACCAGCAGGGGCCTCTCTGGAAACACCATATATTTT; V: TRBV15; length: 14; J: TRBJ1-3; D: NA
CDR3: CASSVPGPSGRGEQFF; DNA: TGTGCCAGCAGCGTACCTGGTCCTAGCGGGAGGGGTGAGCAGTTCTTC; V: TRBV9; length: 16; J: TRBJ2-1; D: TRBD2